The 13 T cell receptor beta chains listed next were all sequenced from one sample in a study of shared clonotypes between healthy human individuals. Measured with immunoSEQ multiplex PCR; TCRdb has only the in-frame clones, and not every one. The sample shows approximately 320,000 clones, around 86% of them seen only once. What was sequenced was memory CD8+ T cells sorted from blood. Sample subset: CD45RO+ cells pooled with CCR7-negative TemRA cells. These receptors were collected from a man between 18 and 35 years old in good health.

This chain links TRBV6-4 with TRBJ1-1; weak D call: TRBD1 (5 bases). The germline gives CDR1 MRHNA, CDR2 SNTAGT. The germline V and J ends were trimmed by 6 bases and 3 bases, with 14 bases remaining between them. This CDR3 is 14 amino acids long. CDR3: CASRAWDEDTEAFF. The CDR3, as DNA: TGTGCCAGCAGGGCGTGGGACGAAGACACTGAAGCTTTCTTT.

The chain links TRBV4-1 to TRBJ2-3; D gene unclear. This CDR3 contains 14 residues. The V and J ends lost 1 base and 1 base respectively, with 6 bases between them. Germline CDR1 is MGHRA and CDR2 is YSYEKL. The DNA for the CDR3 is TGCGCCAGCAGCCAAGGCATCGGCACAGATACGCAGTATTTT. Protein product: CASSQGIGTDTQYF.

CDR3 sequence reads: CASSILLSTDTQYF. The CDR3 nucleotides are TGTGCCAGTAGTATTCTGCTCAGCACAGATACGCAGTATTTT. This chain uses TRBV19 with TRBJ2-3; no clear D. The CDR3 runs to 14 residues. V was clipped by 3 bases and J by 0 bases, with 7 bases between them. Per the germline V gene, CDR1 is LNHDA and CDR2 is SQIVND (reference sequence).

The chain uses TRBV28 and TRBJ1-1; unclear D gene. V was trimmed by 2 bases and J by 3 bases, leaving 10 bases between them. The CDR3 runs 14 residues. In germline, CDR1 is MDHEN, CDR2 SYDVKM. CDR3 bases: TGTGCCAGCAGTTTAGGGTTCGGGGACACTGAAGCTTTCTTT. This translates into CASSLGFGDTEAFF.

The chain carries TRBV27 and TRBJ2-7, with D possibly TRBD2 on 5 matching bases. Per the germline V gene, CDR1 is MNHEY and CDR2 is SMNVEV (reference sequence). The V gene lost 4 bases and the J gene lost 0 bases, with 10 bases spanning the gap. The CDR3 totals 14 residues. The CDR3: CASSWTSSSYEQYF. The DNA of the CDR3 is TGTGCCAGCAGTTGGACTTCTAGCTCCTACGAGCAGTACTTC.

J is TRBJ2-7 and V is TRBV14; 7 positions agree with TRBD1. Germline CDR1 and CDR2: SGHDN and FVKESK. CDR3 length equals 15 residues. The trim removed 3 bases at V and 0 bases at J, leaving 5 bases unmatched. The CDR3 reads CASSHRDSPSYEQYF. The CDR3 DNA reads TGTGCCAGCAGCCACCGGGACAGTCCCTCCTACGAGCAGTACTTC.

The chain recombines TRBV10-3 with TRBJ2-7; a weak D match, TRBD2 (6 bases). CDR1 and CDR2 from the germline V gene are ENHRY and SYGVKD. Trimming pared 0 bases from V and 0 bases from J, leaving 9 bases between. CDR3 size: 15 residues. The CDR3 protein is CAISESVGSSYEQYF. CDR3 nucleotide sequence: TGTGCCATCAGTGAGTCTGTCGGGAGCTCCTACGAGCAGTACTTC.

V and J are TRBV6-5 and TRBJ2-7, with D hard to call. The CDR3 runs 13 residues. Germline V lookup: CDR1 MNHEY, CDR2 SVGAGI. Trimming stripped 3 bases from V and 7 bases from J, with 13 bases between. The CDR3 loop is CASSYSSVREQYF. The CDR3 DNA is TGTGCCAGCAGTTATTCATCCGTAAGGGAGCAGTACTTC.

The chain joins TRBV18 to TRBJ1-1; D is unresolved. This CDR3 comprises 12 residues. V gave up 3 bases and J gave up 3 bases, with 5 bases separating them. CDR1 is KGHSH, CDR2 LQKENI, per germline. The CDR3 coding sequence is TGTGCCAGCTCACCTTCGGACACTGAAGCTTTCTTT. Protein sequence: CASSPSDTEAFF.

The chain recombines TRBV5-4 with TRBJ2-3; D unclear. The CDR3 has 14 amino acids. V lost 0 bases to trimming and J lost 2 bases, with 7 bases between them. Germline V gene data show CDR1 as SGHNT and CDR2 as YYREEE (reference sequence). The CDR3 DNA follows: TGTGCCAGCAGCTTGGTTGCGACCACAGATACGCAGTATTTT. It codes for CASSLVATTDTQYF. The variable domain in full, with the rest retrieved from reference TRBV5-4 and TRBJ2-3, is ETGVTQSPTHLIKTRGQQVTLRCSSQSGHNTVSWYQQALGQGPQFIFQYYREEENGRGNFPPRFSGLQFPNYSSELNVNALELDDSALYLCASSLVATTDTQYFGPGTRLTVL.

Of note for this clone: In the same sample, other DNA sequences code for this CDR3. This rearrangement joins TRBV6-5 to TRBJ1-1, with D unresolved. The CDR3 contains 14 residues. V was cut by 2 bases and J by 3 bases, with 10 bases left in between. In germline, CDR1 is MNHEY, CDR2 SVGAGI. The CDR3 loop reads CASSYREGDTEAFF. Here the CDR3 DNA reads TGTGCCAGCAGTTACAGGGAGGGTGACACTGAAGCTTTCTTT.

This rearrangement joins TRBV27 to TRBJ2-1; 8 positions agree with TRBD2. V lost 2 bases to trimming and J lost 7 bases; unmatched junction nucleotides: 4. CDR1 and CDR2 from the germline V gene are MNHEY and SMNVEV (reference sequence). The CDR3 runs to 14 residues. In DNA form, the CDR3 reads TGTGCCAGCAGTTTAATTGGCGGGGGGAATGAGCAGTTCTTC. Translating gives CASSLIGGGNEQFF.

The V call is TRBV9, the J call TRBJ1-6, with D perhaps TRBD1 (6 bases). CDR3 length equals 14 residues. V was trimmed by 4 bases and J by 10 bases, leaving 15 bases between them. Germline V lookup: CDR1 SGDLS, CDR2 YYNGEE. Written as DNA, the CDR3 is TGTGCCAGCAGCCCAGGGGTCCCTAACTCACCCCTCCACTTT. Translation: CASSPGVPNSPLHF.